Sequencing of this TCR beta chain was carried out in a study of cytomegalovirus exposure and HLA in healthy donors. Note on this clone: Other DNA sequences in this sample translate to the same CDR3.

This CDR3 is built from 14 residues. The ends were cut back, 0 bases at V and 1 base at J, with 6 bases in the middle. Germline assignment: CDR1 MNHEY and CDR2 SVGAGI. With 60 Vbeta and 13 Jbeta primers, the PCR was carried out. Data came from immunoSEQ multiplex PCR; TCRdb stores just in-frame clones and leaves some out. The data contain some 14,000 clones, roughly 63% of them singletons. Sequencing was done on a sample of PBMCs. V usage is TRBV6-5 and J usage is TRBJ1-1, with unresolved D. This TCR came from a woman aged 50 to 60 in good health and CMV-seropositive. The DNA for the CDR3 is TGTGCCAGCAGTTACTCTGGCCGGAACACTGAAGCTTTCTTT. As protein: CASSYSGRNTEAFF.